This T cell receptor (beta chain) was obtained from a study of T cell changes during pregnancy in multiple sclerosis. Some clones are missing from TCRdb's copy, which holds only in-frame ones; the method was immunoSEQ multiplex PCR. This repertoire shows some 33,000 clones, 75% to 95% found once; its top ten account for about 3.7%. The V and J ends lost 1 base and 5 bases respectively, with 9 bases between them. Germline V gives CDR1 SEHNR, CDR2 FQNEAQ (reference sequence). The CDR3 totals 13 residues. This chain connects TRBV7-9 to TRBJ2-7; D is possibly TRBD1 (6 bases). The source material was CD8+ T cells from peripheral blood mononuclear cells, sampled in the second trimester of pregnancy. This receptor was obtained from a female donor in good health, enrolled as a control in a pregnancy study. CDR3 loop: CASSLDYRDEQYF. CDR3 DNA sequence: TGTGCCAGCAGCTTAGACTACAGGGACGAGCAGTACTTC. The variable domain in full, with the rest retrieved from reference TRBV7-9 and TRBJ2-7, is DTGVSQNPRHKITKRGQNVTFRCDPISEHNRLYWYRQTLGQGPEFLTYFQNEAQLEKSRLLSDRFSAERPKGSFSTLEIQRTEQGDSAMYLCASSLDYRDEQYFGPGTRLTVT.